This TCR beta chain was recovered during a study of blood T cell repertoires in COVID-19. Study information: From T cells, B-cell-depleted T cells, or PBMCs came the material, which was cDNA or gDNA.

Cohorts were assigned according to the clinical history that participants reported. Donors in Cohort 3 counted as recovered after two negative PCRs, clearance, or symptom resolution. V lost 7 bases and J lost 6, with 21 bases in between. The CDR3 totals 16 residues. CDR1 and CDR2 from the germline V gene are LNHDA and SQIVND (reference sequence). Per the study methods: Amplified reference gene primers provided the basis for estimating nucleated cell counts. Clones were read by immunoSEQ multiplex PCR, and TCRdb kept only the in-frame ones, dropping some. V and J calls and clone size are as listed in that table; D and trimming were resolved from the DNA. The sample lists about 350,000 clones; roughly nine tenths were seen once.

The V and J genes are TRBV19 and TRBJ1-4; weak D call: TRBD1 (6 bases). The sample consisted of PBMCs or T cells enriched from blood (not recorded which). This clonotype was obtained from a woman in her 30s who had recovered from COVID-19. CDR3 sequence: CASKGTRGAAYEKLFF. CDR3 coding DNA: TGTGCCAGTAAGGGTACCAGGGGAGCCGCGTATGAAAAACTGTTTTTT.